The clone carrying this TCR beta chain was picked up many times. Its antigen is unknown. In TCRdb, the 5' RACE reads were re-called with MiXCR into one record per CDR3 protein. The table includes 220,000 or so distinct CDR3 sequences, about 7.3% detected once. These data belong to a study of identical twins. V lost 3 bases to trimming and J lost 6 bases; unmatched junction nucleotides: 4. The CDR3 totals 14 residues. Germline V gives CDR1 SGHRS, CDR2 YFSETQ. The study, taken as a whole, reports: Without tracking the same donors, conclusions rested on cross-sectional statistical analysis. In beta out-of-frame sequences, the excess sharing between twins was weaker. In zero-insertion analyses, partial confounding could arise from invariant MAIT and iNKT cells. Twins shared out-of-frame alpha sequences with excess low generation probability.

These data were also filed under a second study, of yellow fever vaccine responses in identical twins.

Sequencing was done on a sample of memory (CD45RO+) T cells sorted from blood. The chain carries TRBV5-1 and TRBJ2-1; 9 bases are a match to TRBD1. This TCR came from a woman under 30 in good health. CDR3 region: CASSSGQGGNEQFF. The CDR3 nucleotides are TGCGCCAGCAGCTCGGGACAGGGTGGCAATGAGCAGTTCTTC.